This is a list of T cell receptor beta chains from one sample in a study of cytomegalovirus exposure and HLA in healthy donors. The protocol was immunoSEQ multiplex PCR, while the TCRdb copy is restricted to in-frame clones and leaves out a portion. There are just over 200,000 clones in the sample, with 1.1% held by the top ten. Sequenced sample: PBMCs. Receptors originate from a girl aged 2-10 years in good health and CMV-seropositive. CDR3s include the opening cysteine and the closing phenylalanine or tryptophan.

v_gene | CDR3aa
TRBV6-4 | CASRPGDRNTEAFF
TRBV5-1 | CASSLGGIVLPEAFF
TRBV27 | CASSLVTGAYEQYF
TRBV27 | CASGGFSGYTF
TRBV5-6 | CASSLADSIAGETDTQYF
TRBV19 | CASSIAGSGYTF
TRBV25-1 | CASSGTLIHPRNEQFF
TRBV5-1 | CASSPGTSGRPTAQETQYF
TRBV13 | CASRPSRQKYNEQFF
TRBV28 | CASSSFNLPSTDTQYF
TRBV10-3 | CAISEDRQGQPQHF
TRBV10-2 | CASSGLAGGPDTQYF
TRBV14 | CASSQEAGNSVEQFF
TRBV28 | CASRLTSGLQETQYF
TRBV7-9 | CASSRDVAGANVLTF
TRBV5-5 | CASSLVLLASYEQYF
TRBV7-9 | CASSPTGNQPQHF